The rows below give T cell receptor beta chains drawn from one sample of a study of CD4 T cells in relation to SARS-CoV-2 and coronaviruses. No antigen has been identified for these receptors. Measured with immunoSEQ multiplex PCR; TCRdb has only the in-frame clones, and not every one. The sample comprises roughly 20,000 clones, under 70% of which are singletons, and more than 9.5% rests with the top ten. Material for sequencing was CD4+ T cells from PBMCs, cultured in vitro. The origin of the receptors is a human donor in good health. CDR3s include the opening cysteine and the closing phenylalanine or tryptophan. A D gene is named only where the DNA matches it firmly. Clone size is stated in some rows and not others, as once, few, many or a class when expanded.

clone_size d_call j_call v_call cdr3_aa cdr3_nt
. . TRBJ2-7 TRBV12-3/TRBV12-4 CASSPGLPYEQYF TGTGCCAGCAGTCCCGGTCTTCCTTACGAGCAGTACTTC
. . TRBJ1-1 TRBV7-9 CASNAGAMNTEAFF TGTGCCAGCAACGCAGGGGCTATGAACACTGAAGCTTTCTTT
. . TRBJ2-1 TRBV9 CASSIGTHTDEQFF TGTGCCAGCAGCATCGGGACCCACACCGACGAGCAGTTCTTC
once TRBD1 TRBJ2-5 TRBV5-1 CASSSDRGRETQYF TGCGCCAGCAGCAGCGACAGGGGACGAGAGACCCAGTACTTC
few TRBD1 TRBJ2-7 TRBV11-2 CASTRGGTPSYEQYF TGTGCCAGCACTCGAGGGGGCACCCCCTCCTACGAGCAGTACTTC
. TRBD2 TRBJ2-7 TRBV5-4 CASSGGLAGGGAYEQYF TGTGCCAGCAGCGGCGGACTAGCGGGAGGCGGGGCCTACGAGCAGTACTTC
. . TRBJ1-1 TRBV7-9 CASSLSFGTKAFF TGTGCCAGCAGCTTAAGTTTCGGTACTAAAGCTTTCTTT
few . TRBJ1-5 TRBV28 CASRPSLWSQYSNQPQHF TGTGCCAGCAGGCCATCCCTTTGGTCACAGTATAGCAATCAGCCCCAGCATTTT
. . TRBJ2-5 TRBV6-2/TRBV6-3 CASSYPNWGRETQYF TGTGCCAGCAGTTACCCAAACTGGGGAAGGGAGACCCAGTACTTC
few . TRBJ2-1 TRBV11-2 CASSLGAGKQFF TGTGCCAGCAGCTTGGGCGCGGGTAAGCAGTTCTTC
. . TRBJ1-3 TRBV6-5 CASSYRMHSGNTIYF TGTGCCAGCAGTTATAGGATGCACTCTGGAAACACCATATATTTT
few TRBD1 TRBJ2-1 TRBV6-4 CASSAGTGYYNEQFF TGTGCCAGCAGTGCCGGGACAGGGTACTACAATGAGCAGTTCTTC
few . TRBJ2-6 TRBV28 CASSSPGTAGANVLTF TGTGCCAGCAGCTCCCCGGGGACGGCTGGGGCCAACGTCCTGACTTTC
. . TRBJ1-3 TRBV3-1/TRBV3-2 CASSQAGTGNTIYF TGTGCCAGCAGCCAAGCAGGCACTGGAAACACCATATATTTT
few TRBD1 TRBJ2-3 TRBV29-1 CSVGNVRGHTDTQYF TGCAGCGTTGGCAACGTGAGGGGGCATACAGATACGCAGTATTTT
. . TRBJ2-5 TRBV4-2 CASSQEIGRRVGETQYF TGTGCCAGCAGCCAAGAGATCGGTAGGAGGGTAGGGGAGACCCAGTACTTC
. . TRBJ1-1 TRBV4-3 CASSQDAPLEGNVEAFF TGCGCCAGCAGCCAAGATGCCCCCCTTGAGGGGAACGTTGAAGCTTTCTTT
. . TRBJ2-7 TRBV6-5 CASSYSGTSYEQYF TGTGCCAGCAGTTACTCGGGCACTTCCTACGAGCAGTACTTC
. TRBD1 TRBJ2-5 TRBV6-2/TRBV6-3 CASSSPLTGGVETQYF TGTGCCAGCAGTTCCCCCCTCACAGGGGGCGTAGAGACCCAGTACTTC
. TRBD2 TRBJ2-3 TRBV6-5 CASWRLAGVTDTQYF TGTGCCAGCTGGAGACTAGCGGGGGTCACAGATACGCAGTATTTT
. . TRBJ1-1 TRBV12-5 CASGARTDQATEAFF TGTGCTAGTGGTGCCAGGACTGACCAGGCCACTGAAGCTTTCTTT
. . TRBJ1-5 TRBV7-2 CASSFKSNQPQHF TGTGCCAGCAGCTTTAAGAGCAATCAGCCCCAGCATTTT
. . TRBJ2-7 TRBV7-2 CASSPQWDSYEQYF TGTGCCAGCAGCCCGCAATGGGACTCCTACGAGCAGTACTTC
. . TRBJ2-3 TRBV3-1/TRBV3-2 CASSSSADTQYF TGTGCCAGCAGCTCTAGCGCAGATACGCAGTATTTT
. TRBD1 TRBJ2-7 TRBV19 CASSIGTGGYEQYF TGTGCCAGTAGTATTGGGACAGGGGGCTACGAGCAGTACTTC
. . TRBJ1-3 TRBV11-2 CASSLEWGGNTIYF TGTGCCAGCAGCTTAGAATGGGGCGGAAACACCATATATTTT
. . TRBJ2-5 TRBV12-3/TRBV12-4 CASSFERGETQYF TGTGCCAGCAGTTTTGAAAGGGGGGAGACCCAGTACTTC
. TRBD2 TRBJ2-3 TRBV2 CASNVGLAGTDTQYF TGTGCCAGCAATGTAGGACTAGCGGGAACAGATACGCAGTATTTT
. TRBD1 TRBJ2-7 TRBV7-2 CASSLAGTGVEQYF TGTGCCAGCAGCTTAGCCGGGACAGGGGTCGAGCAGTACTTC
. . TRBJ1-2 TRBV19 CASTLARESGYTF TGTGCCAGTACCCTTGCCAGGGAGTCGGGCTACACCTTC
. . TRBJ2-5 TRBV6-2/TRBV6-3 CASSFSVGVLETQYF TGTGCCAGCAGTTTTAGTGTGGGAGTGCTTGAGACCCAGTACTTC
once TRBD2 TRBJ2-3 TRBV3-1/TRBV3-2 CASSHPGTSSTDTQYF TGTGCCAGCAGCCACCCCGGGACTAGTAGCACAGATACGCAGTATTTT
few . TRBJ2-1 TRBV5-1 CASSLDVGGYNEQFF TGCGCCAGCAGCTTGGATGTGGGGGGTTACAATGAGCAGTTCTTC
. TRBD1 TRBJ1-1 TRBV19 CASKQGERDTEAFF TGTGCCAGTAAACAGGGGGAAAGAGACACTGAAGCTTTCTTT
. . TRBJ2-5 TRBV19 CASSIGGRQETQYF TGTGCCAGTAGTATAGGCGGAAGACAAGAGACCCAGTACTTC
. . TRBJ1-2 TRBV21-1 CASSSTIRGTGYGYTF TGTGCCAGCAGCTCTACCATTAGGGGGACAGGGTATGGCTACACCTTC
. . TRBJ2-3 TRBV7-9 CASSLGAGPPDTQYF TGTGCCAGCAGCTTAGGCGCAGGGCCGCCAGATACGCAGTATTTT
. . TRBJ1-5 TRBV5-8 CASSLVFDTGSGTGPQHF TGTGCCAGCAGCTTGGTGTTCGACACAGGCTCAGGAACCGGCCCCCAGCATTTT
. . TRBJ2-1 TRBV11-3 CASSFQGDEQFF TGTGCCAGCAGCTTTCAGGGCGATGAGCAGTTCTTC
. TRBD1 TRBJ2-3 TRBV5-1 CASSLTGTVGTDTQYF TGCGCCAGCAGCCTCACCGGGACAGTCGGCACAGATACGCAGTATTTT
. . TRBJ1-3 TRBV6-5 CASSPGSSGNTIYF TGTGCCAGCAGCCCGGGAAGCTCTGGAAACACCATATATTTT
few . TRBJ2-7 TRBV7-9 CASSPQGAGEQYF TGTGCCAGCAGCCCCCAAGGGGCTGGGGAGCAGTACTTC
. . TRBJ2-1 TRBV6-4 CASSDYGSPSYNEQFF TGTGCCAGCAGTGACTACGGGAGCCCCTCCTACAATGAGCAGTTCTTC
. TRBD1 TRBJ1-6 TRBV2 CASRRQGVRNNSPLHF TGTGCCAGCAGGAGACAGGGAGTCCGAAATAATTCACCCCTCCACTTT
. . TRBJ2-1 TRBV4-1 CASSLGPLVRHEQFF TGCGCCAGCAGCCTCGGGCCTCTTGTAAGGCATGAGCAGTTCTTC
once . TRBJ1-5 TRBV20-1 CSASGPHPYSNQPQHF TGCAGTGCTAGTGGGCCCCATCCATATAGCAATCAGCCCCAGCATTTT
. . TRBJ1-2 TRBV11-3 CASSLYGYGYTF TGTGCCAGCAGCTTATACGGCTATGGCTACACCTTC
. TRBD2 TRBJ2-3 TRBV7-2 CASSFKRGTDTQYF TGTGCCAGCAGCTTTAAGCGGGGAACAGATACGCAGTATTTT
. . TRBJ1-6 TRBV12-3/TRBV12-4 CASNQGGSPLHF TGTGCCAGCAATCAAGGTGGCTCACCCCTCCACTTT
. . TRBJ2-3 TRBV14 CASSQVAFRDTQYF TGTGCCAGCAGCCAAGTAGCGTTCCGGGATACGCAGTATTTT
once . TRBJ1-4 TRBV7-9 CASSTRREETTTNEKLFF TGTGCCAGCAGTACGCGGCGGGAAGAAACGACAACTAATGAAAAACTGTTTTTT